One TCR beta chain is described in this entry. The record originates from a study of T cell changes during pregnancy in multiple sclerosis. Assay used: immunoSEQ multiplex PCR; TCRdb lists only in-frame clones, some missing. The sample contains roughly 40,000 clones, roughly 90% of which appear only once. The CDR3 loop spans 17 amino acids. The germline V gene encodes CDR1 MDHEN and CDR2 SYDVKM. Trimming left V 3 bases short and J 5 bases short, with 22 bases between. The sample was CD8+ T cells from peripheral blood mononuclear cells, taken before pregnancy. This chain uses TRBV28 with TRBJ1-1, with a weak D call TRBD1 (5 bases). The receptor's source is a female donor with multiple sclerosis, enrolled in a pregnancy study. CDR3 in DNA: TGTGCCAGCAGTTTGGGGGGGGGAGGAGGGGCGAGTACTGAAGCTTTCTTT. Translating gives CASSLGGGGGASTEAFF.